One sample yielded the 27 T cell receptor beta chains listed below, sequenced in a study of T cell responses to AZD1222 COVID-19 vaccine. Repertoires were generated with immunoSEQ multiplex PCR, while TCRdb's copy carries only in-frame clones and drops some. The data show approximately 100,000 clones, about 86% seen once. Source: peripheral blood, taken on day 0 of AZD1222 vaccination. The receptors here all came from an adult in good health.

The chain links TRBV5-1 to TRBJ2-5; 9 positions match TRBD2. Germline CDR1 reads SGHRS; CDR2 reads YFSETQ. This CDR3 spans 17 amino acids. V lost 7 bases to trimming and J lost 2 bases; unmatched junction nucleotides: 15. CDR3 coding DNA: TGCGCCAGCCTACCTAGCGGGACCCCTAGGGGGCAAGAGACCCAGTACTTC. It is translated as CASLPSGTPRGQETQYF.

CDR3 region: CSVGGGEGYGYTF. The CDR3 region has the DNA TGCAGCGTTGGGGGGGGAGAGGGCTATGGCTACACCTTC. The chain couples TRBV29-1 to TRBJ1-2, with TRBD1 as a possible D gene (5 bases). The CDR3 extends over 13 amino acids. With 4 bases removed from V and 4 bases from J, the gap between germline ends came to 13 bases. Germline V gene lookup returns CDR1 SQVTM and CDR2 ANQGSEA.

The gene calls are TRBV7-8 and TRBJ1-3, with 9 nucleotides matching TRBD1. After removal of 5 bases from V and 0 bases from J, the junction contained 5 bases not matched to a gene. Germline-derived CDR1 and CDR2 are SGHVS and FQNEAQ. The CDR3 runs to 16 residues. CDR3 in amino acids: CASSKGTGSSGNTIYF. CDR3 bases: TGTGCCAGCAGCAAAGGGACAGGGAGCTCTGGAAACACCATATATTTT.

V gene TRBV20-1 combines with J gene TRBJ2-7; tentative D call: TRBD1 (5 bases). There are 11 residues in the CDR3. The ends were cut back, 6 bases at V and 4 bases at J, with 10 bases in the middle. Germline V lookup: CDR1 DFQATT, CDR2 SNEGSKA (reference sequence). Written as DNA, the CDR3 is TGCAGTGCGGTGGACACTTACGAGCAGTACTTC. Its protein product is CSAVDTYEQYF.

CDR3 nucleotide sequence: TGTGCCAGCAGCATTTCTTCTGGGGCCAACGTCCTGACTTTC. Its protein is CASSISSGANVLTF. This chain links TRBV7-3 with TRBJ2-6; D is uncertain. Germline V CDR1 and CDR2: SGHTA, FQGTGA. V was trimmed by 5 bases and J by 1 base, leaving 6 bases between them. The CDR3 totals 14 residues.

CDR3 residues: CASRENRGWQPQHF. CDR3 bases: TGTGCCAGCAGGGAGAACAGGGGTTGGCAGCCCCAGCATTTT. This chain connects TRBV28 to TRBJ1-5; TRBD1 agrees at 7 bases. Germline assignment: CDR1 MDHEN and CDR2 SYDVKM. The CDR3 has 14 residues. The V gene end was trimmed by 6 bases and the J gene end by 7 bases; junction bases not matched to a gene: 9.

This clone appeared a single time. V is TRBV30 and J is TRBJ1-2, with D unclear. The CDR3 is made up of 15 amino acids. V shed 3 bases and J shed 4 bases, with 18 bases lying between them. Germline lookup yields CDR1 GTSNPN and CDR2 SVGIG (reference sequence). CDR3 residues: CAWSTLRAGPYGYTF. Here the CDR3 DNA reads TGTGCCTGGAGCACCTTACGGGCAGGACCCTATGGCTACACCTTC. Looking up the rest from reference TRBV30 and TRBJ1-2 gives the full variable domain: SQTIHQWPATLVQPVGSPLSLECTVEGTSNPNLYWYRQAAGRGLQLLFYSVGIGQISSEVPQNLSASRPQDRQFILSSKKLLLSDSGFYLCAWSTLRAGPYGYTFGSGTRLTVV.

The chain is built from TRBV9 and TRBJ2-5; D unresolved. The CDR3 is 13 amino acids. Trimming stripped 0 bases from V and 0 bases from J, with 3 bases between. The germline gives CDR1 SGDLS, CDR2 YYNGEE. CDR3 loop: CASSVANQETQYF. DNA of the CDR3: TGTGCCAGCAGCGTAGCTAACCAAGAGACCCAGTACTTC.

The chain couples TRBV4-3 to TRBJ2-2; no reliable D call. The CDR3 spans 15 residues. Trimming shortened V by 0 bases and J by 1 base, and 6 bases separated the two germline ends. CDR1 is LGHNA and CDR2 is YSLEER in the germline V gene. CDR3 bases: TGCGCCAGCAGCCAAGATGAGCTGAACACCGGGGAGCTGTTTTTT. This codes for CASSQDELNTGELFF.

V and J are TRBV11-2 and TRBJ1-2; 7 nucleotides match TRBD1. V lost 1 base and J lost 8; bases outside the gene matches: 7. The CDR3 runs to 14 residues. From germline, CDR1 is SGHAT and CDR2 FQNNGV. Here the CDR3 DNA reads TGTGCCAGCAGCTTAGGACAGGGTGGCTTAGGCTACACCTTC. It is translated as CASSLGQGGLGYTF.

This chain connects TRBV19 to TRBJ2-5, with 10 bases aligning to TRBD1. This CDR3 is built from 15 residues. V lost 5 bases, J lost 5 bases, and 8 bases stayed unmatched. Germline values: CDR1 LNHDA, CDR2 SQIVND (reference sequence). The CDR3 DNA sequence: TGTGCCAGTAGTTCTCGACAGGGGGCTGTGGAGACCCAGTACTTC. This gives the protein CASSSRQGAVETQYF.

This clone was seen just once. V gene TRBV19 combines with J gene TRBJ1-2, with D possibly being TRBD1 (5 bases). The CDR3 has 12 residues. Trimming removed 5 bases at V and 5 bases at J, with 9 bases between. Germline V gives CDR1 LNHDA, CDR2 SQIVND (reference sequence). The CDR3 reads CASSPDRYGYTF. CDR3 nucleotides: TGTGCCAGTAGTCCAGACAGATATGGCTACACCTTC. Based on the CDR3 plus reference TRBV19 and TRBJ1-2, the full variable domain is DGGITQSPKYLFRKEGQNVTLSCEQNLNHDAMYWYRQDPGQGLRLIYYSQIVNDFQKGDIAEGYSVSREKKESFPLTVTSAQKNPTAFYLCASSPDRYGYTFGSGTRLTVV.

CDR3 sequence reads: CASSELAGNQETQYF. The CDR3 nucleotides are TGTGCCAGCAGTGAGCTAGCGGGTAACCAAGAGACCCAGTACTTC. This sequence joins TRBV6-4 and TRBJ2-5; TRBD2 agrees at 8 bases. Germline CDR1 and CDR2: MRHNA and SNTAGT. V dropped 3 bases and J dropped 0; count of bases not matched to a gene: 3. CDR3 length equals 15 residues.

The chain carries TRBV19 and TRBJ2-1; no definite D call. This CDR3 is 13 amino acids long. The V gene lost 6 bases and the J gene lost 9 bases, with 15 bases spanning the gap. Germline V CDR1 and CDR2: LNHDA, SQIVND (reference sequence). DNA of the CDR3: TGTGCCAGTAGCCCCGGTCTTCAGAGTGAGCAGTTCTTC. Translated: CASSPGLQSEQFF.

This clone was observed a handful of times. The chain recombines TRBV6-5 with TRBJ2-7; 7 bases align to TRBD1. This CDR3 comprises 14 residues. Germline V CDR1 and CDR2: MNHEY, SVGAGI. J was trimmed by 1 base and V by 7 bases; bases with no gene match: 7. CDR3 sequence reads: CASKDRFLSYEQYF. The CDR3, as DNA: TGTGCCAGCAAGGACAGGTTCCTTTCCTACGAGCAGTACTTC.

The V call is TRBV10-3, the J call TRBJ1-2, with D possibly being TRBD1 (6 bases). Germline assignment: CDR1 ENHRY and CDR2 SYGVKD. This CDR3 contains 16 residues. The V end lost 7 bases, the J end lost 4 bases, and 22 bases lay between the germline ends. CDR3 loop: CAINNEGQGTTYGYTF. CDR3 nucleotides: TGTGCCATCAATAACGAGGGGCAGGGGACTACCTATGGCTACACCTTC.

The chain has TRBV20-1 and TRBJ2-3; D perhaps matches TRBD2 (6 bases). V was clipped by 4 bases and J by 0 bases, with 14 bases between them. There are 15 residues in the CDR3. From germline, CDR1 is DFQATT and CDR2 SNEGSKA (reference sequence). Written as DNA, the CDR3 is TGCAGTGCTAATGAGGCTAGCGAAAGCACAGATACGCAGTATTTT. It codes for CSANEASESTDTQYF.

This chain joins TRBV19 and TRBJ1-1; no clear D gene. V gave up 4 bases and J gave up 3 bases, with 12 bases separating them. The CDR3 contains 14 residues. In germline, CDR1 is LNHDA, CDR2 SQIVND (reference sequence). The CDR3, as DNA: TGTGCCAGTAGTAAGGTAGGATGGGACACTGAAGCTTTCTTT. Translation: CASSKVGWDTEAFF.

The chain is built from TRBV6-5 and TRBJ2-1; 8 bases match TRBD1. V was pared by 2 bases and J by 9 bases, with 12 bases of the junction left unmatched. The CDR3 extends over 16 amino acids. The germline V gene encodes CDR1 MNHEY and CDR2 SVGAGI. The CDR3 nucleotides are TGTGCCAGCAGTTACCGACAGGGGCGGTTTGGGGGTGAGCAGTTCTTC. Protein: CASSYRQGRFGGEQFF.

This clone was detected only once. The CDR3 loop is CASLLGAGQPQHF. The CDR3, as DNA: TGTGCCAGTCTACTGGGGGCAGGTCAGCCCCAGCATTTT. The chain uses TRBV19 and TRBJ1-5, with a tentative D call TRBD1 (6 bases). The CDR3 extends over 13 amino acids. Germline CDR1 LNHDA, CDR2 SQIVND (reference sequence). V gave up 8 bases and J gave up 6 bases, with 14 bases separating them.

The chain combines TRBV19 with TRBJ1-1, with a weak D call TRBD1 (5 bases). Trimming left V 4 bases short and J 8 bases short, with 14 bases between. From germline, CDR1 is LNHDA and CDR2 SQIVND (reference sequence). CDR3 length equals 13 residues. CDR3 in DNA: TGTGCCAGTAGTAGGTTTGGAGGGGAGGAAGCTTTCTTT. This gives the protein CASSRFGGEEAFF.

The chain carries TRBV19 and TRBJ2-6, with TRBD1 matching over 12 bases. After removal of 8 bases from V and 0 bases from J, the junction contained 2 bases not matched to a gene. The CDR3 loop spans 16 amino acids. Germline values: CDR1 LNHDA, CDR2 SQIVND (reference sequence). CDR3 DNA: TGTGCCAGTGGGACAGGGGGCCACTCTGGGGCCAACGTCCTGACTTTC. Residues: CASGTGGHSGANVLTF. The entire variable domain, with the rest obtained from reference TRBV19 and TRBJ2-6, is as follows: DGGITQSPKYLFRKEGQNVTLSCEQNLNHDAMYWYRQDPGQGLRLIYYSQIVNDFQKGDIAEGYSVSREKKESFPLTVTSAQKNPTAFYLCASGTGGHSGANVLTFGAGSRLTVL.

In this sample, this clone turned up a few times. The chain recombines TRBV7-9 with TRBJ1-4; D might be TRBD1 (6 bases). Deletions cut 6 bases from V and 7 bases from J, with 15 bases between. Per the germline V gene, CDR1 is SEHNR and CDR2 is FQNEAQ (reference sequence). The CDR3 is 14 residues long. In nucleotides, the CDR3 is TGTGCCAGCAGTCCCGACAGGTGGGGTGAAAAACTGTTTTTT. This sequence encodes CASSPDRWGEKLFF.

CDR3 sequence reads: CASSYSEQETQYF. The CDR3 DNA reads as TGTGCCAGCAGTTACTCGGAGCAAGAGACCCAGTACTTC. This rearrangement joins TRBV6-2 or TRBV6-3 to TRBJ2-5; no reliable D call. The V and J ends lost 0 bases and 2 bases respectively, with 4 bases between them. Germline-derived CDR1 and CDR2 are MNHEY and SVGEGT. The CDR3 spans 13 residues.

This clone was seen only once. The J gene is TRBJ1-1, the V gene TRBV10-3, with 7 bases fitting TRBD1. There are 13 residues in the CDR3. The germline V gene encodes CDR1 ENHRY and CDR2 SYGVKD. Unmatched junction bases numbered 4, after V lost 6 bases and J lost 3 bases. CDR3 DNA: TGTGCCATCAGGGGACAGATGGACACTGAAGCTTTCTTT. Translating gives CAIRGQMDTEAFF.

Here the CDR3 DNA reads TGTGCCAGCAGCCGAAGGGACAGCTCCTATAATTCACCCCTCCACTTT. As protein: CASSRRDSSYNSPLHF. V usage is TRBV7-3 and J usage is TRBJ1-6, with TRBD1 identical over 7 bases. V lost 5 bases and J lost 0; bases outside the gene matches: 4. Looked up from germline, CDR1 is SGHTA and CDR2 is FQGTGA. CDR3 length equals 16 residues.

V usage is TRBV28 and J usage is TRBJ2-7; 10 bases match TRBD2. The germline gives CDR1 MDHEN, CDR2 SYDVKM. With 10 bases clipped from V and 1 base from J, the junction kept 4 bases outside the gene matches. The CDR3 totals 13 residues. CDR3 nucleotides: TGTGCCATCACAGCGGGAGGGTCCTACGAGCAGTACTTC. Amino acid sequence: CAITAGGSYEQYF.